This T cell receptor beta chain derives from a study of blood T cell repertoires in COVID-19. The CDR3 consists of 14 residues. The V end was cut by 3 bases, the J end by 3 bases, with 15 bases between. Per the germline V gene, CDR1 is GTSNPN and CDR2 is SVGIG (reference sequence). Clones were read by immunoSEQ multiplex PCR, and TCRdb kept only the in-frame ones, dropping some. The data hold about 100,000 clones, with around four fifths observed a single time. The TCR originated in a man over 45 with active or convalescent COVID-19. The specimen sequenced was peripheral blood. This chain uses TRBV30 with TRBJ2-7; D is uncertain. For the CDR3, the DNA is TGTGCCTGGAGCCTTACCGGTTACGGCTACGAGCAGTACTTC. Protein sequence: CAWSLTGYGYEQYF.